A single sample is the source of the 16 T cell receptor beta chains below, sequenced in a study of CD8 T cells in ankylosing spondylitis. The study's findings and limits: Seemingly distinctive of ankylosing spondylitis blood was a TCR beta motif formed by eight highly homologous variants.

Via MiXCR, TCRdb re-called the 5' RACE reads, giving one row per CDR3 protein. The sample consists of 350,000 or so distinct CDR3 sequences, less than 9.5% of them appearing once. What these receptors recognize is not known. The specimen sequenced was blood, either unsorted or a sorted T cell fraction (not recorded which). These receptors were obtained from a male donor with ankylosing spondylitis.

The sample holds a few counts of this clonotype. V gene TRBV28 combines with J gene TRBJ2-1, with 7 bases aligning to TRBD2. The germline V gene has CDR1 MDHEN and CDR2 SYDVKM. The CDR3 has 15 amino acids. V gave up 6 bases and J gave up 7 bases; unmatched junction bases: 12. The CDR3 is CASSSQKGLPNEQFF. The CDR3 nucleotides are TGTGCCAGCAGCTCCCAAAAGGGACTACCGAATGAGCAGTTCTTC. Variable domain in full (rest from reference TRBV28 and TRBJ2-1): DVKVTQSSRYLVKRTGEKVFLECVQDMDHENMFWYRQDPGLGLRLIYFSYDVKMKEKGDIPEGYSVSREKKERFSLILESASTNQTSMYLCASSSQKGLPNEQFFGPGTRLTVL.

This clonotype was observed many times. The rearrangement links TRBV5-1 to TRBJ2-7; no clear D. V was trimmed by 0 bases and J by 4 bases, leaving 11 bases between them. The CDR3 spans 14 residues. Per the germline V gene, CDR1 is SGHRS and CDR2 is YFSETQ. The CDR3 sequence: CASSLGAATYEQYF. The CDR3 nucleotides read TGCGCCAGCAGCTTGGGGGCAGCGACTTACGAGCAGTACTTC.

This clonotype turned up a few times. The chain is built from TRBV29-1 and TRBJ2-5; no clear D. In germline, CDR1 is SQVTM, CDR2 ANQGSEA. The germline V and J ends were trimmed by 7 bases and 0 bases, with 12 bases remaining between them. This CDR3 region has 13 residues. CDR3 region: CSGLETYQETQYF. The CDR3 DNA sequence: TGCAGCGGTCTAGAGACGTACCAAGAGACCCAGTACTTC.

This chain links TRBV5-1 with TRBJ1-2; D gene ambiguous. This CDR3 is 16 amino acids long. The V and J ends lost 0 bases and 5 bases respectively, with 17 bases between them. CDR1 and CDR2 from the germline V gene are SGHRS and YFSETQ. CDR3 DNA: TGCGCCAGCAGCTTGGAACAGCTGCAAAATTTTTATGGCTACACCTTC. Protein product: CASSLEQLQNFYGYTF.

This clonotype occurred a few times. This chain uses TRBV11-2 with TRBJ2-1; TRBD2 matches at 7 bases. CDR1 and CDR2 from the germline V gene are SGHAT and FQNNGV. Trimming removed 2 bases from V and 7 bases from J; junction bases left unmatched: 11. CDR3 length: 16 amino acids. CDR3 bases: TGTGCCAGCAGCTTATACCTAGCGGCCTCGGGAAATGAGCAGTTCTTC. Its translation is CASSLYLAASGNEQFF. Drawing the rest from reference TRBV11-2 and TRBJ2-1, the complete variable domain is EAGVAQSPRYKIIEKRQSVAFWCNPISGHATLYWYQQILGQGPKLLIQFQNNGVVDDSQLPKDRFSAERLKGVDSTLKIQPAKLEDSAVYLCASSLYLAASGNEQFFGPGTRLTVL.

The V gene is TRBV6-4, the J gene TRBJ1-5; no definite D call. Trimming pared 1 base from V and 0 bases from J, leaving 16 bases between. The germline V gene encodes CDR1 MRHNA and CDR2 SNTAGT. This CDR3 comprises 18 residues. DNA of the CDR3: TGTGCCAGCAGTGACTTGGGAACGGACGATTATAGCAATCAGCCCCAGCATTTT. Its translation: CASSDLGTDDYSNQPQHF.

The sample holds many counts of this clonotype. The chain has TRBV29-1 and TRBJ2-1; 15 positions agree with TRBD2. Losses at the gene ends were 7 bases for V and 9 bases for J; bases not matched to a gene: 13. The CDR3 covers 16 residues. CDR1 SQVTM and CDR2 ANQGSEA come from the germline V gene. CDR3 DNA: TGCAGCGACCGGACTAGCGGGAGGGCCGGGGCCAGTGAGCAGTTCTTC. The encoded protein is CSDRTSGRAGASEQFF.

This clonotype came up a few times. The genes are TRBV5-1 and TRBJ1-1, with D uncertain. This CDR3 contains 17 residues. CDR1 and CDR2 from the germline V gene are SGHRS and YFSETQ. V gave up 0 bases and J gave up 4 bases, with 19 bases separating them. CDR3 nucleotide sequence: TGCGCCAGCAGCTTGGGTCCTGCAACGATCCTGGGCACTGAAGCTTTCTTT. This sequence encodes CASSLGPATILGTEAFF. Drawing the rest from reference TRBV5-1 and TRBJ1-1, the complete variable domain is KAGVTQTPRYLIKTRGQQVTLSCSPISGHRSVSWYQQTPGQGLQFLFEYFSETQRNKGNFPGRFSGRQFSNSRSEMNVSTLELGDSALYLCASSLGPATILGTEAFFGQGTRLTVV.

There are many counts of this clonotype. DNA for the CDR3: TGTGCCAGCAGCCCCACCTGGCAGGGCGGCAATCAGCCCCAGCATTTT. Translated: CASSPTWQGGNQPQHF. The chain combines TRBV5-5 with TRBJ1-5, with D possibly matching TRBD1 (5 bases). The CDR3 is made up of 16 amino acids. The V and J ends lost 4 bases and 2 bases respectively, with 16 bases between them. The V gene's germline CDR1 is SGHKS and CDR2 YYEKEE (reference sequence).

This clonotype was picked up many times. V usage is TRBV12-3 or TRBV12-4 and J usage is TRBJ2-3; no firm D call. This CDR3 has 13 amino acids. Deletions cut 5 bases from V and 4 bases from J, with 10 bases between. The CDR3 here is CASSPNEPDTQYF. The CDR3 coding sequence is TGTGCCAGCAGTCCCAATGAGCCAGATACGCAGTATTTT.

This clonotype was picked up a small number of times. V usage is TRBV6-1 and J usage is TRBJ2-7; no firm D call. The V end was cut by 6 bases, the J end by 2 bases, with 17 bases between. The CDR3 sequence is 15 residues long. The germline gives CDR1 MNHNS, CDR2 SASEGT. Here the CDR3 reads CASSRTSPPTYEQYF. DNA for the CDR3: TGTGCCAGCAGCCGGACGTCCCCCCCCACCTACGAGCAGTACTTC.

V and J are TRBV29-1 and TRBJ1-1; the D gene is possibly TRBD1 (6 bases). V was pared by 7 bases and J by 1 base, with 19 bases between. The V gene's germline CDR1 is SQVTM and CDR2 ANQGSEA. The CDR3 is 15 amino acids. The CDR3 nucleotides read TGCAGCGCCCCAACTGCCGACAGGTCGAACACTGAAGCTTTCTTT. Its protein is CSAPTADRSNTEAFF.

This clonotype was seen more than once but under ten times. The chain is built from TRBV6-2 or TRBV6-3 and TRBJ2-5; TRBD1 aligns across 7 bases. This CDR3 is 14 amino acids long. From germline, CDR1 is MNHEY and CDR2 SVGEGT. With V trimmed by 6 bases and J by 5 bases, 9 bases remained unmatched. This CDR3 reads CASRPRTGVETQYF. CDR3 sequence (DNA): TGTGCCAGCAGACCCCGCACAGGGGTGGAGACCCAGTACTTC.

About this clonotype: At one of its ends the junction is not consistent with the germline gene, which may arise from a read error. This chain joins TRBV6-6 and TRBJ2-7; D is possibly TRBD1 (6 bases). Per germline, CDR1 MNHNY and CDR2 SVGAGI (reference sequence). The CDR3 consists of 12 residues. CDR3 loop: CDSSYRTDEQYF. CDR3 coding DNA: TGTGACAGCAGTTACAGGACAGACGAGCAGTACTTC.

This clonotype was found a few times. This chain connects TRBV5-1 to TRBJ2-3; perhaps TRBD2 as D (7 bases). In germline, CDR1 is SGHRS, CDR2 YFSETQ. The CDR3 has 16 amino acids. The V end was cut by 5 bases, the J end by 6 bases, with 22 bases between. CDR3 loop: CASRPGRGRDTDTQYF. The CDR3 nucleotides read TGCGCCAGCAGACCCGGACGGGGGAGGGACACGGATACGCAGTATTTT. Together with reference TRBV5-1 and TRBJ2-3, the CDR3 gives the full variable domain: KAGVTQTPRYLIKTRGQQVTLSCSPISGHRSVSWYQQTPGQGLQFLFEYFSETQRNKGNFPGRFSGRQFSNSRSEMNVSTLELGDSALYLCASRPGRGRDTDTQYFGPGTRLTVL.

At least ten counts were recorded for this clonotype. V gene TRBV6-2 or TRBV6-3 combines with J gene TRBJ2-2; unclear D gene. Germline V CDR1 and CDR2: MNHEY, SVGEGT. V lost 4 bases, J lost 4 bases, and 10 bases lay in between. This CDR3 comprises 14 residues. The CDR3 nucleotides are TGTGCCAGCAGTTCCGGGTCTTTCACCGGGGAGCTGTTTTTT. Amino acid sequence: CASSSGSFTGELFF.